The present T cell receptor beta chain was sequenced within a study of blood T cell repertoires in COVID-19. Study details: Nucleic acid was either cDNA or gDNA, and it came from T cells, B-cell-depleted T cells, or PBMCs.

The protocol was immunoSEQ multiplex PCR, while the TCRdb copy is restricted to in-frame clones and leaves out a portion. The sample lists roughly 310,000 clones; around 90% were seen once. What was sequenced was peripheral blood. This sequence was found in a woman aged 30 to 39 with COVID-19, enrolled during active disease.

The CDR3 loop reads CASSLEVPGLNTEAFF. The CDR3, as DNA: TGCGCCAGCAGCTTGGAGGTTCCGGGTCTGAACACTGAAGCTTTCTTT. This rearrangement joins TRBV5-1 to TRBJ1-1, with D uncertain. Germline V CDR1 and CDR2: SGHRS, YFSETQ. The CDR3 sequence is 16 residues long. V was cut by 0 bases and J by 0 bases, with 12 bases left in between.